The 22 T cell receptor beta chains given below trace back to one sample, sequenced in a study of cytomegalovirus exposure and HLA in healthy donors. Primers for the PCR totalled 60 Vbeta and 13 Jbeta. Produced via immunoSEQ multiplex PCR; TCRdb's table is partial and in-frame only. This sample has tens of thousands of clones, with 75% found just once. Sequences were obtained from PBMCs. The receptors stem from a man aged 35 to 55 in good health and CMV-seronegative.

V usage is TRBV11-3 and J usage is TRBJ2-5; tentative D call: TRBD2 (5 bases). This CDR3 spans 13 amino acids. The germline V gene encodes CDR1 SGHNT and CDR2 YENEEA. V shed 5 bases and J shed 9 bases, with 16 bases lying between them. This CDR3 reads CASSHPTIQPQYF. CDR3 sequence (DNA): TGTGCCAGCAGCCACCCGACTATTCAGCCCCAGTACTTC.

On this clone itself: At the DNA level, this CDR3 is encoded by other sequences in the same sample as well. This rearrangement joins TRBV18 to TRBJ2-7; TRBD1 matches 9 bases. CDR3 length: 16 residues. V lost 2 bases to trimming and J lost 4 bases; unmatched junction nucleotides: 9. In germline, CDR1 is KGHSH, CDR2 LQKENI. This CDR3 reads CASSPTRLDRGYEQYF. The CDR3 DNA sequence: TGTGCCAGCTCACCAACGAGGCTGGACAGGGGATACGAGCAGTACTTC.

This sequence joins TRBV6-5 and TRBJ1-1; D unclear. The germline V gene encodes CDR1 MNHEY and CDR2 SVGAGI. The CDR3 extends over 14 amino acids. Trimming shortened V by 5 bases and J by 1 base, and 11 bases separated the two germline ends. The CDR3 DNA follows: TGTGCCAGCAGTCTGGACTCCAGGAACACTGAAGCTTTCTTT. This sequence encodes CASSLDSRNTEAFF.

The DNA of the CDR3 is TGTGCCAGCAGTGAAGAGGCAGGGGGAAACACCATATATTTT. Its protein product is CASSEEAGGNTIYF. The chain carries TRBV2 and TRBJ1-3; TRBD1 might be the D (5 bases). Per germline, CDR1 SNHLY and CDR2 FYNNEI. Between the trimmed V and J ends, which lost 1 base and 4 bases, there was a span of 8 bases. This CDR3 spans 14 amino acids.

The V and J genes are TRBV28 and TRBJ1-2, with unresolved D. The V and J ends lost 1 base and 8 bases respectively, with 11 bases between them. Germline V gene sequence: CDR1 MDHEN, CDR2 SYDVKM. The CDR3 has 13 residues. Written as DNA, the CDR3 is TGTGCCAGCAGTTTATTGGGAGGGCCCGGCTACACCTTC. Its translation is CASSLLGGPGYTF.

Here the CDR3 DNA reads TGCAGCGTTCGGGGTGGGACAGCGTACAATGAGCAGTTCTTC. It yields the protein CSVRGGTAYNEQFF. The gene calls are TRBV29-1 and TRBJ2-1, with TRBD1 matching over 7 bases. The germline V gene has CDR1 SQVTM and CDR2 ANQGSEA. The CDR3 runs to 14 residues. The J segment lost 4 bases and the V segment lost 5 bases, leaving 8 bases of the junction unmatched.

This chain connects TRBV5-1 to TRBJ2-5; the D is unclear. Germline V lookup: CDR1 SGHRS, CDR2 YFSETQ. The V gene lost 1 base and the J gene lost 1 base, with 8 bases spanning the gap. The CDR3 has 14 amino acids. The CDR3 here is CASSLRGLQETQYF. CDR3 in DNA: TGCGCCAGCAGCTTGCGAGGTCTCCAAGAGACCCAGTACTTC.

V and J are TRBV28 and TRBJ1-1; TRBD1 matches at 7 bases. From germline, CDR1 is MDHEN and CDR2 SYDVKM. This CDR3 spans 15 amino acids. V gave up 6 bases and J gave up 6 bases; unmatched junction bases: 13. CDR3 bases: TGTGCCAGCAGCTCCTCCAAGGGGGCGAGATCTGAAGCTTTCTTT. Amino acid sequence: CASSSSKGARSEAFF.

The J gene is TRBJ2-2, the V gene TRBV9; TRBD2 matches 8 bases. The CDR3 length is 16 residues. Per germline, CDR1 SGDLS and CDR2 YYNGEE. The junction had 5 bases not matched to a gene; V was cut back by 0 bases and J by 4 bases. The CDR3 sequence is CASSVGGGGITGELFF. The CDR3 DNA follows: TGTGCCAGCAGCGTAGGCGGCGGGGGGATCACCGGGGAGCTGTTTTTT. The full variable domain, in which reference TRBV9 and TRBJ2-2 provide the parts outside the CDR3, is DSGVTQTPKHLITATGQRVTLRCSPRSGDLSVYWYQQSLDQGLQFLIQYYNGEERAKGNILERFSAQQFPDLHSELNLSSLELGDSALYFCASSVGGGGITGELFFGEGSRLTVL.

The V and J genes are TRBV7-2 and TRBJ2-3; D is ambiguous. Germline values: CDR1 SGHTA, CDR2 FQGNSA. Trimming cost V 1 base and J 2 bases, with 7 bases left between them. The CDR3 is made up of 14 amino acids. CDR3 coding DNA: TGTGCCAGCAGCTTAGTACGAGACACAGATACGCAGTATTTT. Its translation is CASSLVRDTDTQYF.

The CDR3 region has the DNA TGTGCCAGCAGCCCGGGACAGAACTATGGCTACACCTTC. Translation gives CASSPGQNYGYTF. The V gene is TRBV7-9, the J gene TRBJ1-2, with 7 bases aligning to TRBD1. In germline, CDR1 is SEHNR, CDR2 FQNEAQ (reference sequence). The CDR3 has 13 amino acids. Unmatched junction bases numbered 2, after V lost 5 bases and J lost 2 bases.

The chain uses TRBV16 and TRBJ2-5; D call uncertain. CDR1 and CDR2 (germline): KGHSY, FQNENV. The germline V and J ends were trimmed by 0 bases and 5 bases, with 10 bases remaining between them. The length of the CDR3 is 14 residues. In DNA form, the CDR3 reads TGTGCCAGCAGCCAATCTCAGGTGCAGGAGACCCAGTACTTC. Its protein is CASSQSQVQETQYF.

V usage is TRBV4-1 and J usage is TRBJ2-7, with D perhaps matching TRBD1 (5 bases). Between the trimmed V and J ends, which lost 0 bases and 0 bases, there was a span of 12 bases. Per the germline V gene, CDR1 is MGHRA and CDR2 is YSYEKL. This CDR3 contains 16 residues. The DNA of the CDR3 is TGCGCCAGCAGCCAAGATTCCGCGACAGACTCCTACGAGCAGTACTTC. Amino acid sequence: CASSQDSATDSYEQYF.

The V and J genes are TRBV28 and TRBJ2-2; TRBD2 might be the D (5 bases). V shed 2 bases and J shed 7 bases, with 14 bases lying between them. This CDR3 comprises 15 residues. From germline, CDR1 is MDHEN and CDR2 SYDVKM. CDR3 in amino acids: CASSLVLAVGGELFF. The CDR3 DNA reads TGTGCCAGCAGTTTAGTGCTAGCTGTCGGCGGGGAGCTGTTTTTT. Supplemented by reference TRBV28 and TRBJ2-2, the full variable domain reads DVKVTQSSRYLVKRTGEKVFLECVQDMDHENMFWYRQDPGLGLRLIYFSYDVKMKEKGDIPEGYSVSREKKERFSLILESASTNQTSMYLCASSLVLAVGGELFFGEGSRLTVL.

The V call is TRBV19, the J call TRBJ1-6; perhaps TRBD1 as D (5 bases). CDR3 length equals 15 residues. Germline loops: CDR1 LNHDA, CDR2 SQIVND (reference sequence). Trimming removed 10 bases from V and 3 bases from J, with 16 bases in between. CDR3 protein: CATKEGANYNSPLHF. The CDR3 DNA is TGTGCCACCAAGGAAGGGGCCAACTATAATTCACCCCTCCACTTT.

The DNA for the CDR3 is TGCGCCAGCAGCCTTAGGGACAGAACTAATCAGCCCCAGCATTTT. Translation: CASSLRDRTNQPQHF. The genes are TRBV4-1 and TRBJ1-5; 7 nucleotides line up with TRBD1. V dropped 4 bases and J dropped 4; count of bases not matched to a gene: 7. This CDR3 is built from 15 residues. Germline values: CDR1 MGHRA, CDR2 YSYEKL.

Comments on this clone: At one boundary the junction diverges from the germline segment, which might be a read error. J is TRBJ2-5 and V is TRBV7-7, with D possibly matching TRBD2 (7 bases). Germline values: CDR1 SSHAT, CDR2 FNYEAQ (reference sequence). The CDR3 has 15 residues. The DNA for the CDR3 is TGTGCTAGCAGCTTAAGGGGGGCGGGAGAAGAGACCCAGTACTTC. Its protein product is CASSLRGAGEETQYF.

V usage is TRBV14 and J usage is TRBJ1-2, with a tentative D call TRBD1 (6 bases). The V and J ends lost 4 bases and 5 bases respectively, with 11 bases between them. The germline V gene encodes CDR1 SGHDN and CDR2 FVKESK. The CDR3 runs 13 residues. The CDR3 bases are TGTGCCAGCAGCCTGGACAGTTCATATGGCTACACCTTC. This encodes CASSLDSSYGYTF.

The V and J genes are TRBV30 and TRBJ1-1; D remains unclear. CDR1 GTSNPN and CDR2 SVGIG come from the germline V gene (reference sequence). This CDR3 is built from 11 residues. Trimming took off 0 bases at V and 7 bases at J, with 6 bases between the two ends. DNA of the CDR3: TGTGCCTGGAGTGTAAGGAGTGAAGCTTTCTTT. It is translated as CAWSVRSEAFF. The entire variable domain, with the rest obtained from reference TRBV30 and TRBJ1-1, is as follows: SQTIHQWPATLVQPVGSPLSLECTVEGTSNPNLYWYRQAAGRGLQLLFYSVGIGQISSEVPQNLSASRPQDRQFILSSKKLLLSDSGFYLCAWSVRSEAFFGQGTRLTVV.

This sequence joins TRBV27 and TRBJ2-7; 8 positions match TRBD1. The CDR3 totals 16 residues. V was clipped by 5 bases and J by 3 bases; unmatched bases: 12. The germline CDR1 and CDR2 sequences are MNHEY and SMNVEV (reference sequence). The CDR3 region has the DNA TGTGCCAGCAGTGCCTCACAGGGGGAGTTTTTCTACGAGCAGTACTTC. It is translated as CASSASQGEFFYEQYF.

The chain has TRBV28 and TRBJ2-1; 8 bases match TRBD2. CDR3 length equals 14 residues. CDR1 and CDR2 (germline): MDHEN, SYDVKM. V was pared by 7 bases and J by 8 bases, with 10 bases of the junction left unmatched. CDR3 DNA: TGTGCCAGCAAACCGGGACTAGGTTTTCATGAGCAGTTCTTC. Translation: CASKPGLGFHEQFF.

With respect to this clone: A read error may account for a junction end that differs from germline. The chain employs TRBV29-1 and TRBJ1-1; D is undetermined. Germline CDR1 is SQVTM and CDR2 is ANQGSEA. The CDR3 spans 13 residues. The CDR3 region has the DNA TGCAGCGTTAAAGAACAGTTGAACACTGAAGCTTTCTTT. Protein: CSVKEQLNTEAFF.